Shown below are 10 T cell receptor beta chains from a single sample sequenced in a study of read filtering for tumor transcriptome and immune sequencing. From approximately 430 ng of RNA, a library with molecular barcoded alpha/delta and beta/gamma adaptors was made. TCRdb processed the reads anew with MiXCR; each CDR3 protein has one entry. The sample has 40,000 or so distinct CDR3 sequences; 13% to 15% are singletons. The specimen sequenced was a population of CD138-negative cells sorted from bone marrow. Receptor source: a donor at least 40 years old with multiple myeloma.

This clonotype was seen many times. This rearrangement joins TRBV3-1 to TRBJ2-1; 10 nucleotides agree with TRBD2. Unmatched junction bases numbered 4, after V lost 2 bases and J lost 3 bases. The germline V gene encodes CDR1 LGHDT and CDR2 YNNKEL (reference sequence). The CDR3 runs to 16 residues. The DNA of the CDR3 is TGTGCCAGCAGCCAATCTAGCGGGGGAAGCTACAATGAGCAGTTCTTC. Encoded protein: CASSQSSGGSYNEQFF.

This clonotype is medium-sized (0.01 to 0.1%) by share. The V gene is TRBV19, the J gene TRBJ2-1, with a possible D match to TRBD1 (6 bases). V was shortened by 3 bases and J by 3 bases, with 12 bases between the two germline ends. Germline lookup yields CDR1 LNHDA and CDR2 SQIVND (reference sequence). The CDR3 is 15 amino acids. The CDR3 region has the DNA TGTGCCAGTAGTATCGCAGGGGCCGACTACAATGAGCAGTTCTTC. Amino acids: CASSIAGADYNEQFF. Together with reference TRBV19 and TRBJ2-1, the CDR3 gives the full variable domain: DGGITQSPKYLFRKEGQNVTLSCEQNLNHDAMYWYRQDPGQGLRLIYYSQIVNDFQKGDIAEGYSVSREKKESFPLTVTSAQKNPTAFYLCASSIAGADYNEQFFGPGTRLTVL.

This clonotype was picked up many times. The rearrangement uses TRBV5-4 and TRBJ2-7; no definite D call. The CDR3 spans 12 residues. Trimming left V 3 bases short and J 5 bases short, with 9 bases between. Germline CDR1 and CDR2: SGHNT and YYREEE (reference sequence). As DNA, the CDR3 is TGTGCCAGCAGCTCACGTATCGACGAGCAGTACTTC. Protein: CASSSRIDEQYF. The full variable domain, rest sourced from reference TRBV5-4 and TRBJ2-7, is ETGVTQSPTHLIKTRGQQVTLRCSSQSGHNTVSWYQQALGQGPQFIFQYYREEENGRGNFPPRFSGLQFPNYSSELNVNALELDDSALYLCASSSRIDEQYFGPGTRLTVT.

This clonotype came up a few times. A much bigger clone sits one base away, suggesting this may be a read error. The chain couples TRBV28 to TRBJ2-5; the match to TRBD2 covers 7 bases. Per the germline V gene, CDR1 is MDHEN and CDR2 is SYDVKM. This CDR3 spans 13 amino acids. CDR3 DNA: TGTGCCAGCCGAAGGTGGGAGGGAGAGACCCAGCACTTC. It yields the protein CASRRWEGETQHF.

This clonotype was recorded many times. The CDR3 reads CASSITPRQPQHF. DNA for the CDR3: TGTGCCAGCAGCATTACCCCCAGACAGCCCCAGCATTTT. The rearrangement links TRBV6-2 or TRBV6-3 to TRBJ1-5; the D is unclear. The CDR3 runs 13 residues. Germline lookup yields CDR1 MNHEY and CDR2 SVGEGT. V was pared by 6 bases and J by 7 bases, with 13 bases between.

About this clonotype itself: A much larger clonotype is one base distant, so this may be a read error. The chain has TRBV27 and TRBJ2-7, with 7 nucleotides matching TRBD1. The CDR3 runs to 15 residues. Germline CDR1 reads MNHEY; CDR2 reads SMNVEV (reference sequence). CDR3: CASSLGQVLAYEQNF. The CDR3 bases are TGTGCCAGCAGCCTAGGACAGGTGCTGGCCTACGAGCAGAACTTC.

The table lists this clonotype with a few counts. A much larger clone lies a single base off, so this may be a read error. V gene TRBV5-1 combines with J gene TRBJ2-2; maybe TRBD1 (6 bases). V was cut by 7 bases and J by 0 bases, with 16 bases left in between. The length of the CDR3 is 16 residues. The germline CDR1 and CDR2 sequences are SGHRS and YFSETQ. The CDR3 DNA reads TGCGCCAGCGGCCTAACCGGGACACCGAACACCGGGGAGCTGTTTTTT. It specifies CASGLTGTPNTGELFF.

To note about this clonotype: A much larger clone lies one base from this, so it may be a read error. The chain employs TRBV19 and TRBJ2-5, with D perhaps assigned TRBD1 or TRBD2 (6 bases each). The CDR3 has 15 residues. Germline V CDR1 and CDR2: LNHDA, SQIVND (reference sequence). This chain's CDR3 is CAGSIWGAGQETQYF. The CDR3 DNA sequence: TGTGCCGGTAGTATTTGGGGGGCCGGCCAAGAGACCCAGTACTTC.

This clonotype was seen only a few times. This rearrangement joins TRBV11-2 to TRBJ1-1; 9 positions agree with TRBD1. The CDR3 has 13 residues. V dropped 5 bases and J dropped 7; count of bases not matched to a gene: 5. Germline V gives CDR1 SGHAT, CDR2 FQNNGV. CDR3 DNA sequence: TGTGCCAGCAGCAAAGACAGGGGGGTTGAAGCTTTCTTT. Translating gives CASSKDRGVEAFF. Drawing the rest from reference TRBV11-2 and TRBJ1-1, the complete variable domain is EAGVAQSPRYKIIEKRQSVAFWCNPISGHATLYWYQQILGQGPKLLIQFQNNGVVDDSQLPKDRFSAERLKGVDSTLKIQPAKLEDSAVYLCASSKDRGVEAFFGQGTRLTVV.

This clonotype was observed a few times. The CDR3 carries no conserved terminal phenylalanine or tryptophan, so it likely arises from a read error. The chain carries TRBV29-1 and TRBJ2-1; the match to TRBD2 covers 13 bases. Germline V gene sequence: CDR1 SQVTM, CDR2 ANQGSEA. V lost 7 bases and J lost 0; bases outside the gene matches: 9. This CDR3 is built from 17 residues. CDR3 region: CSAPGLAGQSSYNEQFS. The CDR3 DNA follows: TGCAGCGCCCCGGGACTAGCGGGGCAGAGCTCCTACAATGAGCAGTTCTCC.